The clone carrying this T cell receptor beta chain ranks as medium-sized. Its antigen is as yet unknown. The genes are named according to mouse. The read finishes 1 residue shy of the CDR3 end, and the germline J gene is used to complete it. Survey-depth TCRbeta CDR3 sequencing reported V/J genes and productive frequencies. Here immunoSEQ multiplex PCR was the method, and the copy in TCRdb shows in-frame clones only, minus some. The sample lists more than 10,000 clones; roughly two fifths were seen once. The time point is: mouse harvest day 7 after allogeneic transplant. Tail vein injection delivered 10^7 T-cell-depleted bone marrow cells and 10^6 splenic CD5+ T cells. This sample stems from a study of tissue T cells after allogeneic stem cell transplantation. This CDR3 spans 14 amino acids. V dropped 0 bases and J dropped 0 bases, with 4 bases sitting between them. The V gene's germline CDR1 is LGHNA and CDR2 YSYQKL.

Whole-study findings and limits: Some tissue clones might be persisting host cells; their alloreactivity or antigen specificity was not determined.

The sequencing sample was made of skin. The origin of this receptor is a female BALB/c mouse given C57BL/6 T cells with graft-versus-host disease after an allogeneic hematopoietic cell transplant. The chain recombines TRBV2 with TRBJ2-4; no clear D. Partial CDR3 DNA: TGTGCCAGCAGCCAAGAAGGCAGTCAAAACACCTTGTAC. Residues: CASSQEGSQNTLY. In full, the CDR3 reads CASSQEGSQNTLYF. The complete variable domain, with remaining parts taken from reference TRBV2 and TRBJ2-4, reads DPKIIQKPKYLVAVTGSEKILICEQYLGHNAMYWYRQSAKKPLEFMFSYSYQKLMDNQTASSRFQPQSSKKNHLDLQITALKPDDSATYFCASSQEGSQNTLYFGAGTRLSVL.